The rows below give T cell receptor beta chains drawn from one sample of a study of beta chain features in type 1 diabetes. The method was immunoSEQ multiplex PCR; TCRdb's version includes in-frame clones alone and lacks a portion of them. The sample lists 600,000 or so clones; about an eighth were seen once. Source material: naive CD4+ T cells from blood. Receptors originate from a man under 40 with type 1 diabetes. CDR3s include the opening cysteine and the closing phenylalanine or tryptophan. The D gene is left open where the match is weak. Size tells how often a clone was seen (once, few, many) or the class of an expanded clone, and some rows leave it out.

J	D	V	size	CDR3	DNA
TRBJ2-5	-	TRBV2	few	CASSWYQETQYF	TGTGCCAGCAGTTGGTACCAAGAGACCCAGTACTTC
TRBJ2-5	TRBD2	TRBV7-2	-	CASSPKTSGEETQYF	TGTGCCAGCAGCCCGAAGACTAGCGGGGAAGAGACCCAGTACTTC
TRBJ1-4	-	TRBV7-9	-	CASSLPYGGEKLFF	TGTGCCAGCAGCTTGCCCTATGGGGGTGAAAAACTGTTTTTT
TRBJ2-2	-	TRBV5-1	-	CASSTAGTTVDGELFF	TGCGCCAGCAGCACCGCCGGGACGACGGTAGATGGGGAGCTGTTTTTT
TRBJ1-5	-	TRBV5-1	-	CASSGQPNQPQHF	TGCGCCAGCAGTGGACAGCCTAATCAGCCCCAGCATTTT
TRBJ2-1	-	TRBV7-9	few	CASSLGYNEQFF	TGTGCCAGCAGCTTAGGGTACAATGAGCAGTTCTTC
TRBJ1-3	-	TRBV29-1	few	CSVERARGGNTIYF	TGCAGCGTTGAACGGGCCAGGGGCGGAAACACCATATATTTT
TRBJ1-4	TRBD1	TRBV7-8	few	CASSTRTGVEEKLFF	TGTGCCAGCAGCACAAGGACAGGGGTCGAGGAAAAACTGTTTTTT
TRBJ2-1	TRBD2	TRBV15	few	CATSRVGEGRDEQFF	TGTGCCACCAGCAGAGTAGGGGAAGGGAGGGATGAGCAGTTCTTC
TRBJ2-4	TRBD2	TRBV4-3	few	CASSQGAGGGKNIQYF	TGCGCCAGCAGCCAAGGGGCAGGCGGGGGCAAAAACATTCAGTACTTC
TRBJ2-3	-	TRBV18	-	CASSGTSTDTQYF	TGTGCCAGCTCAGGGACTAGCACAGATACGCAGTATTTT
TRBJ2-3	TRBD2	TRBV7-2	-	CASSTGSGGADTQYF	TGTGCCAGCAGCACAGGCAGCGGGGGGGCAGATACGCAGTATTTT
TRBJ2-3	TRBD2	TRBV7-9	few	CASSLTSGGADTQYF	TGTGCCAGCAGCTTGACTAGCGGGGGGGCAGATACGCAGTATTTT
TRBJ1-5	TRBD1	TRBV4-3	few	CASSQEIGAGGQPQHF	TGCGCCAGCAGCCAAGAGATAGGGGCAGGGGGTCAGCCCCAGCATTTT
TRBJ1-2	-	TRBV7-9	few	CASSLEGLEMGYTF	TGTGCCAGCAGCTTAGAGGGTTTAGAGATGGGCTACACCTTC
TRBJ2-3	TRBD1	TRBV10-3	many	CAISGQGASDTQYF	TGTGCCATCAGTGGACAGGGGGCATCAGATACGCAGTATTTT
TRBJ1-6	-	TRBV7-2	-	CASSGFGGTSESPLHF	TGTGCCAGCAGTGGGTTCGGCGGGACAAGCGAGTCACCCCTCCACTTT
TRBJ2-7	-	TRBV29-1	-	CSVEDQPGEQYF	TGCAGCGTTGAAGACCAGCCGGGGGAGCAGTACTTC
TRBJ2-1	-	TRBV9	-	CASSVGGTGFREQFF	TGTGCCAGCAGCGTAGGGGGAACAGGGTTTAGAGAGCAGTTCTTC
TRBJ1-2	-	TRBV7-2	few	CASSLARTYGYTF	TGTGCCAGCAGCTTAGCTCGGACTTATGGCTACACCTTC
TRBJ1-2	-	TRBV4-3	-	CASSQDSTAGYYGYTF	TGCGCCAGCAGCCAAGATTCGACCGCAGGGTACTATGGCTACACCTTC
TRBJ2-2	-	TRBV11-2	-	CASSPLIVVVNTGELFF	TGTGCCAGCAGCCCTCTCATAGTAGTCGTTAACACCGGGGAGCTGTTTTTT
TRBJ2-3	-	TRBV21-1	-	CASSTRRTFRQYF	TGTGCCAGCAGCACCCGTCGGACCTTCCGGCAGTATTTT
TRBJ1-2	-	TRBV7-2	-	CASSLTGNGYTF	TGTGCCAGCAGTCTTACAGGGAATGGCTACACCTTC
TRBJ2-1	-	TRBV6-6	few	CASSYFETPNEQFF	TGTGCCAGCAGTTATTTCGAGACTCCGAATGAGCAGTTCTTC